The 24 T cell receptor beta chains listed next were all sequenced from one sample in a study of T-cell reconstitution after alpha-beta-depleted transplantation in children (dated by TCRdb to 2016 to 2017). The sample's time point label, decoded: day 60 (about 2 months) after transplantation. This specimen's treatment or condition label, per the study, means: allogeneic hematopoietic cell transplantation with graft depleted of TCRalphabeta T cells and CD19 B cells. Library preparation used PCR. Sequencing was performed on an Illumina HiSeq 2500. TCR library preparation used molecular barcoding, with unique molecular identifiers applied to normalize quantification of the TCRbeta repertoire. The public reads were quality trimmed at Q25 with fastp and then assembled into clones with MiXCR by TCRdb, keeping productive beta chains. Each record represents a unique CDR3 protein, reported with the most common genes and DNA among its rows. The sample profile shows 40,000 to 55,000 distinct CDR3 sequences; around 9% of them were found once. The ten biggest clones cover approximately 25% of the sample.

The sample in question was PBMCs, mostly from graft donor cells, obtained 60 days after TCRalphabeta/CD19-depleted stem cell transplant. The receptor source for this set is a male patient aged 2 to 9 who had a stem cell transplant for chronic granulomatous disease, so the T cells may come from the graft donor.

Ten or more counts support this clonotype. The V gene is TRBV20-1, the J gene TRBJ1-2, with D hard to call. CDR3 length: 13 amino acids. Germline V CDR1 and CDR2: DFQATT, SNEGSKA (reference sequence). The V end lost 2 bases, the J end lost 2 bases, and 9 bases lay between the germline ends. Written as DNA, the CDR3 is TGCAGTGCTAGAACAGCCTCGAACTATGGCTACACCTTC. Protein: CSARTASNYGYTF.

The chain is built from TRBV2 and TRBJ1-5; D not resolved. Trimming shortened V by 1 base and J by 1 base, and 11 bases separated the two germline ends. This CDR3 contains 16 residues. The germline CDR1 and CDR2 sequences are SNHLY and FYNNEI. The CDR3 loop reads CASSEGLSGSNQPQHF. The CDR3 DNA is TGTGCCAGCAGTGAAGGGCTATCCGGGAGCAATCAGCCCCAGCATTTT.

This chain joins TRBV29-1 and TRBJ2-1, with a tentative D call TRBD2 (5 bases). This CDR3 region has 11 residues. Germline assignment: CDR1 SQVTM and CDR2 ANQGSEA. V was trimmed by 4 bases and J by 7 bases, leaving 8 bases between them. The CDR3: CSVGRGNEQFF. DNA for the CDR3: TGCAGCGTTGGGCGAGGGAATGAGCAGTTCTTC.

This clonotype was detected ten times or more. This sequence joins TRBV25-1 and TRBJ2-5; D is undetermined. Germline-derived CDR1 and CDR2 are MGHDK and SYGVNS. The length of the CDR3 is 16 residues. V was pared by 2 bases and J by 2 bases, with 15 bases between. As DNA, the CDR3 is TGTGCCAGCAGTGAACTCTCCAGCCTGAGGCAAGAGACCCAGTACTTC. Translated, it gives CASSELSSLRQETQYF.

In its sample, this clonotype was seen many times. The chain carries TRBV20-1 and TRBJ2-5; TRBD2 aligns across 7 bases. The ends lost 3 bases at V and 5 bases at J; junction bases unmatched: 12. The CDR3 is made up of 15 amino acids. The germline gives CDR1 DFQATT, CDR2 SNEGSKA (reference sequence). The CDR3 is CSASPLSGGGETQYF. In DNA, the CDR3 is TGCAGTGCTAGCCCCCTTTCGGGGGGAGGGGAGACCCAGTACTTC.

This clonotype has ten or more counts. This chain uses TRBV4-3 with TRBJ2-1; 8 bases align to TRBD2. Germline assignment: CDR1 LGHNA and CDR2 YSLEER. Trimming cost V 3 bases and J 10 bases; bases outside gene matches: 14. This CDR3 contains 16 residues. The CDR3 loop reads CASSHPIPRTSLEQFF. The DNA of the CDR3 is TGCGCCAGCAGCCACCCCATACCCCGGACTAGCCTGGAGCAGTTCTTC.

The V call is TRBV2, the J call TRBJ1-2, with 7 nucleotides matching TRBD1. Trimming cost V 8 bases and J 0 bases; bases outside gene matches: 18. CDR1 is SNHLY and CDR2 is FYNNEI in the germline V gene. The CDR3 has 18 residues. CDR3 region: CASPRGMAGGPANYGYTF. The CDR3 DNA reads TGTGCCAGCCCCCGGGGGATGGCAGGGGGACCAGCTAACTATGGCTACACCTTC.

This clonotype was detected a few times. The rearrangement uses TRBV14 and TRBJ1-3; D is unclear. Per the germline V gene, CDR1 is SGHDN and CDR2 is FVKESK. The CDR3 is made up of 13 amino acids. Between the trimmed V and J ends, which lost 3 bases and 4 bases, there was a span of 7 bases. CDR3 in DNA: TGTGCCAGCAGCCACGCAGCCGGAAACACCATATATTTT. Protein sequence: CASSHAAGNTIYF. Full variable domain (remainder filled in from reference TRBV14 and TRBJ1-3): EAGVTQFPSHSVIEKGQTVTLRCDPISGHDNLYWYRRVMGKEIKFLLHFVKESKQDESGMPNNRFLAERTGGTYSTLKVQPAELEDSGVYFCASSHAAGNTIYFGEGSWLTVV.

The CDR3 protein is CASSSGTGEQYF. As DNA, the CDR3 is TGCGCCAGCTCTAGCGGCACGGGGGAGCAGTACTTC. The rearrangement links TRBV10-1 to TRBJ2-7, with TRBD2 matching 7 bases. The CDR3 has 12 residues. Germline lookup yields CDR1 WNHNN and CDR2 SYGVQD (reference sequence). V was pared by 8 bases and J by 7 bases, with 8 bases of the junction left unmatched.

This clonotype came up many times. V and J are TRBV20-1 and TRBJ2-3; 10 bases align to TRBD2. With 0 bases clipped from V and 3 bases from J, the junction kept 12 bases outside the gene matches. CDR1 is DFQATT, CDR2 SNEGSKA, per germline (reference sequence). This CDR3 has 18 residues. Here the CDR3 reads CSARDLASGSQGTDTQYF. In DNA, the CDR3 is TGCAGTGCTAGAGATCTGGCTAGCGGGAGCCAAGGGACAGATACGCAGTATTTT.

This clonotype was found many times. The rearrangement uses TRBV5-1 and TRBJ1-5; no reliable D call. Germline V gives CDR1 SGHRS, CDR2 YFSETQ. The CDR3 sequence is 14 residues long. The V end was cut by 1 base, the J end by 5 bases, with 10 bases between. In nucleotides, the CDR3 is TGCGCCAGCAGCTTGTGGGGAGAATATCAGCCCCAGCATTTT. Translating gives CASSLWGEYQPQHF.

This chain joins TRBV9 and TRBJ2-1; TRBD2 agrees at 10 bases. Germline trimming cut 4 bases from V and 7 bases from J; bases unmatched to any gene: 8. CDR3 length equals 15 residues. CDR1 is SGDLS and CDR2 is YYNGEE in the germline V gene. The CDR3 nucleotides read TGTGCCAGCAGCCTCCAACCGGGACTAGCGAATGAGCAGTTCTTC. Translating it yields CASSLQPGLANEQFF. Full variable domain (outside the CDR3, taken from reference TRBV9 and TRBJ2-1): DSGVTQTPKHLITATGQRVTLRCSPRSGDLSVYWYQQSLDQGLQFLIQYYNGEERAKGNILERFSAQQFPDLHSELNLSSLELGDSALYFCASSLQPGLANEQFFGPGTRLTVL.

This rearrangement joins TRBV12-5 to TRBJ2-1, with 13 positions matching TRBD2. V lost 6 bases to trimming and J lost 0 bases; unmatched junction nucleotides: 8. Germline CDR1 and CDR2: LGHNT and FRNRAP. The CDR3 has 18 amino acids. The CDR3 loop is CASGRTSGSKSSYNEQFF. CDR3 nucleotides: TGTGCTAGTGGCCGGACTAGCGGGAGCAAGAGCTCCTACAATGAGCAGTTCTTC. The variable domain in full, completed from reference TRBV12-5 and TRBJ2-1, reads DARVTQTPRHKVTEMGQEVTMRCQPILGHNTVFWYRQTMMQGLELLAYFRNRAPLDDSGMPKDRFSAEMPDATLATLKIQPSEPRDSAVYFCASGRTSGSKSSYNEQFFGPGTRLTVL.

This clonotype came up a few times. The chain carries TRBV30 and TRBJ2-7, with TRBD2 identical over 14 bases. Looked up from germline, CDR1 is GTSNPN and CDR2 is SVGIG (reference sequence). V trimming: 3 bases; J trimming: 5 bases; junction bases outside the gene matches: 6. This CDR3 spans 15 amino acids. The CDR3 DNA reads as TGTGCCTGGAGCGAACCGGGACTAGCGGGGGACGAGCAGTACTTC. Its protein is CAWSEPGLAGDEQYF.

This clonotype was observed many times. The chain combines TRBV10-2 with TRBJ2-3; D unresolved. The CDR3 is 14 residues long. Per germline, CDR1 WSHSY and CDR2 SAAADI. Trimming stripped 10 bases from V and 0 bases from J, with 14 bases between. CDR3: CATLGFFSTDTQYF. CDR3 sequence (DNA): TGCGCCACCCTGGGTTTTTTCAGCACAGATACGCAGTATTTT.

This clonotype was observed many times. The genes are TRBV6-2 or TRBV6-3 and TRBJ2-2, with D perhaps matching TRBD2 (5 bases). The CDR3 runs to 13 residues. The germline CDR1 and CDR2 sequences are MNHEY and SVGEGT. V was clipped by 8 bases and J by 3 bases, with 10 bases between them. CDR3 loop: CASAEGDTGELFF. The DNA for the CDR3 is TGTGCCAGCGCCGAGGGTGACACCGGGGAGCTGTTTTTT.

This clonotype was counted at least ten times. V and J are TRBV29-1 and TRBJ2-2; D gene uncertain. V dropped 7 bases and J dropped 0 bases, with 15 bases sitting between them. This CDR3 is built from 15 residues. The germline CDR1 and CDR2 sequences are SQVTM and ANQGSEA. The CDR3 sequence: CSAIGPGSNTGELFF. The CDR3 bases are TGCAGCGCCATCGGCCCGGGTTCGAACACCGGGGAGCTGTTTTTT.

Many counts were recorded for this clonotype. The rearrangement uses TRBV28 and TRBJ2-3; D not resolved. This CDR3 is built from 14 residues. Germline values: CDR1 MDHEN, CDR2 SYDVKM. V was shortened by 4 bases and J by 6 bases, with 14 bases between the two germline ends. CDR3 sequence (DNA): TGTGCCAGCAGTTACCCCCTCCCGGGTGATACGCAGTATTTT. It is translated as CASSYPLPGDTQYF.

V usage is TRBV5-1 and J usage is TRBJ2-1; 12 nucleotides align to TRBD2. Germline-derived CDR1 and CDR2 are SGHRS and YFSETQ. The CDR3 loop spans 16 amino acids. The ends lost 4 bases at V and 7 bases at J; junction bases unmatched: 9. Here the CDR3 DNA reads TGCGCCAGCAGCCGATATCTAGCGGGAGGGCAGAATGAGCAGTTCTTC. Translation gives CASSRYLAGGQNEQFF.

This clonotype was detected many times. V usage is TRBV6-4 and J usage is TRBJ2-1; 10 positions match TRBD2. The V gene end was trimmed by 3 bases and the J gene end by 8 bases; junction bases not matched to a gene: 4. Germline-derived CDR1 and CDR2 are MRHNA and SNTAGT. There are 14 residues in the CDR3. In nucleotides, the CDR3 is TGTGCCAGCAGTGAAGCGGGAGGGGTCGATGAGCAGTTCTTC. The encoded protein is CASSEAGGVDEQFF.

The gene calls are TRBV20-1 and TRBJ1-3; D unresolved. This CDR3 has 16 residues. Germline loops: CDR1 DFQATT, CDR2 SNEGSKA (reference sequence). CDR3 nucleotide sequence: TGCTGCGCCTGGGCTGGGCCGACGATCTCTGGAAACACCATATATTTT. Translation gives CCAWAGPTISGNTIYF.

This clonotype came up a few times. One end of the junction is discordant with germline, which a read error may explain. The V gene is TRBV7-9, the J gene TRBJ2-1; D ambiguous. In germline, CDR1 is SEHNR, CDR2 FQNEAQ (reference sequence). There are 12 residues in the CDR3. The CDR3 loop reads CASSPDLLRNYF. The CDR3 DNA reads TGTGCCAGCAGCCCGGACCTACTGCGTAATTACTTC.

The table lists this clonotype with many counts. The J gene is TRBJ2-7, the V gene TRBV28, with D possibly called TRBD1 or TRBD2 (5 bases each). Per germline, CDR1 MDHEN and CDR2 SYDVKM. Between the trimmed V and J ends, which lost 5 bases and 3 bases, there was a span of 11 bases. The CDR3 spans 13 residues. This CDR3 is CASSRGTHYEQYF. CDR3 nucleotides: TGTGCCAGCAGTCGTGGGACCCACTACGAGCAGTACTTC. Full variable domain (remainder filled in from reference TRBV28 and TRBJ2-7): DVKVTQSSRYLVKRTGEKVFLECVQDMDHENMFWYRQDPGLGLRLIYFSYDVKMKEKGDIPEGYSVSREKKERFSLILESASTNQTSMYLCASSRGTHYEQYFGPGTRLTVT.

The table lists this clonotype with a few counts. The CDR3 region is CASSSVNRGRRYEQYF. CDR3 DNA sequence: TGTGCCAGCAGCTCAGTTAATCGGGGAAGGCGGTACGAGCAGTACTTC. This rearrangement joins TRBV7-6 to TRBJ2-7, with D perhaps matching TRBD2 (5 bases). Germline V gives CDR1 SGHVS, CDR2 FNYEAQ. The V end was cut by 4 bases, the J end by 4 bases, with 20 bases between. This CDR3 comprises 16 residues.